This entry features one T cell receptor beta chain sequence. Random hexamers were used to reverse transcribe about 0.45 to 1 ug of RNA. Amplification of TCR beta CDR3 was carried out by immunoSEQ multiplex PCR, which covered 54 Vbeta and 13 Jbeta segments. TCRdb processed the immunoSEQ multiplex PCR reads anew with MiXCR; each CDR3 protein has one entry. The sample yields 150,000 to 200,000 distinct CDR3 sequences, under 95% seen once. The study sequenced TCR beta in blood CD8+ and CD4+ T cells. The CDR3 contains 16 residues. V shed 3 bases and J shed 5 bases, with 19 bases lying between them. The data are from a study of CD8 T cells in Susac syndrome.

The gene calls are TRBV12-3 or TRBV12-4 and TRBJ2-5; TRBD1 or TRBD2 may be the D gene (5 bases each). Sequenced sample: CD4+ T cells from PBMCs. This TCR derives from a human donor with multiple sclerosis. This CDR3 reads CASSFYSGRARETQYF. CDR3 in DNA: TGTGCCAGCAGTTTTTACTCAGGGCGGGCTCGGGAGACCCAGTACTTC.